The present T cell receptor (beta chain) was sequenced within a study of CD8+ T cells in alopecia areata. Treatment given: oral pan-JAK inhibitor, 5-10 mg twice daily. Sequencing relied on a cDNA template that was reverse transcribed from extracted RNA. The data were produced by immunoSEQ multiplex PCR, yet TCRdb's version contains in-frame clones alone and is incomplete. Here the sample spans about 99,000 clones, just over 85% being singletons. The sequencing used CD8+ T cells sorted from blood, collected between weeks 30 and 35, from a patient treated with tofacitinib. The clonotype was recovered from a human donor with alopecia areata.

The CDR3 nucleotides read TGTGCCTGGTTTAGGCCAGGACACATGAACACTGAAGCTTTCTTT. Its protein product is CAWFRPGHMNTEAFF. The chain uses TRBV30 and TRBJ1-1; perhaps TRBD1 as D (5 bases). The V gene lost 5 bases and the J gene lost 0 bases, with 16 bases spanning the gap. CDR3 length: 15 residues. Germline V gives CDR1 GTSNPN, CDR2 SVGIG (reference sequence).